This T cell receptor beta chain was sequenced for a study of CD8+CD57+ T cells in acquired aplastic anemia. The study, taken as a whole, reports: Between patients and controls, CD8+ Simpson's diversity did not vary significantly.

Sequenced patients had shown CD8+CD57+ cell expansion by flow cytometry. To note about this clonotype: The antigen is unknown.

Template material for TCR beta VDJ and CDR3 profiling consisted of genomic DNA. Each CDR3 protein is one row after TCRdb ran MiXCR on the reads. The table includes some 120,000 distinct CDR3 sequences, about 40% detected once. Germline CDR1 reads ENHRY; CDR2 reads SYGVKD. This CDR3 spans 14 amino acids. The V and J ends lost 2 bases and 5 bases, in that order; junction bases with no gene match: 3. This TCR came from a human donor with aplastic anemia. V and J are TRBV10-3 and TRBJ2-7; 10 positions match TRBD1. Sequencing input: sorted CD4+, CD8+, or CD8+CD57+ T cells (not recorded which) from PBMCs. DNA for the CDR3: TGTGCCATCAGTGAGAACGGACAGGGGGACGAGCAGTACTTC. It is translated as CAISENGQGDEQYF.